This T cell receptor (beta chain) appears in the sequencing data of a study of identical twins. General observations from the study: Invariant MAIT and iNKT cells could partly confound zero-insertion analyses.

TCRdb reprocessed the 5' RACE reads with MiXCR, giving one entry per CDR3 protein. The data contain hundreds of thousands of distinct CDR3 sequences, about 7% of them seen just once; the ten biggest clones take up 1.6%. All donors were healthy Caucasians. Germline CDR1 is SGHTA and CDR2 is FQGTGA. The CDR3 consists of 14 residues. V gave up 3 bases and J gave up 6 bases, with 13 bases separating them. This clonotype was detected only a few times. Its antigen is still unknown. The same sample was also studied in work on yellow fever vaccine responses in identical twins.

What was sequenced was PBMCs. The TCR was taken from a woman aged 18-29 years in good health. This chain connects TRBV7-3 to TRBJ2-3; D unresolved. CDR3 sequence (DNA): TGTGCCAGCAGCTTGAGACCCGCCTGGGATACGCAGTATTTT. It codes for CASSLRPAWDTQYF. The variable domain in full, with the rest retrieved from reference TRBV7-3 and TRBJ2-3, is GAGVSQTPSNKVTEKGKYVELRCDPISGHTALYWYRQSLGQGPEFLIYFQGTGAADDSGLPNDRFFAVRPEGSVSTLKIQRTERGDSAVYLCASSLRPAWDTQYFGPGTRLTVL.